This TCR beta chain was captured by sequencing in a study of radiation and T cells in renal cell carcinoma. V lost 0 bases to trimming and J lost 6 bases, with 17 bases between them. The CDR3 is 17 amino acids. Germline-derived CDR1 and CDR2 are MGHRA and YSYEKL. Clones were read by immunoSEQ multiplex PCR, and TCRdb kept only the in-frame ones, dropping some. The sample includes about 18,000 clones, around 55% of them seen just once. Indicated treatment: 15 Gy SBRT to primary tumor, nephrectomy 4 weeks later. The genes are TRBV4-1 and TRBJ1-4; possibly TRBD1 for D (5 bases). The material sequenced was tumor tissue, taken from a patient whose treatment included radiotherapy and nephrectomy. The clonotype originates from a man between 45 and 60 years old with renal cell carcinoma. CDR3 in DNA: TGCGCCAGCAGCCAAGATCGAACGACAGTCCTCGATGAAAAACTGTTTTTT. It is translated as CASSQDRTTVLDEKLFF.